This is a list of T cell receptor beta chains from one sample in a study of blood T cells in healthy people across ages. Each CDR3 protein is one row after TCRdb ran MiXCR on the 5' RACE reads. Among more than 650,000 distinct CDR3 sequences listed, roughly 24% were seen once. This sample also appeared in a second study, on T cells of mothers and their children.

The sequenced sample consisted of blood. Receptor source: a boy younger than 18 in good health. Both conserved end residues are part of each CDR3. D genes are given only for firm matches. Size is stated for part of the rows, as once, few or many counts, or as a class when the clone is expanded.

v_call	j_call	clone_size	d_call	cdr3_nt	cdr3_aa
TRBV20-1	TRBJ1-1	few	TRBD1	TGCAGTGCCAAAGGGACAGTGAACACTGAAGCTTTCTTT	CSAKGTVNTEAFF
TRBV14	TRBJ2-3	.	TRBD2	TGTGCCAGCGCCCCCTACGCGGGGGTCACAGATACGCAGTATTTT	CASAPYAGVTDTQYF
TRBV7-2	TRBJ2-3	.	.	TGCGCCAGCAGCTTACTTCCGGGAGCAAGTGCAGATACGCAGTATTTT	CASSLLPGASADTQYF
TRBV12-3/TRBV12-4	TRBJ2-1	.	.	TGTGCCAGCAGTTTATACGGGGGCTACAATGAGCAGTTCTTC	CASSLYGGYNEQFF
TRBV6-6	TRBJ2-5	many	.	TGTGCCAGCAGACCCCCAGGGATTGGAAGCGAGACCCAGTACTTC	CASRPPGIGSETQYF
TRBV5-1	TRBJ2-1	.	.	TGCGCCAGCAGCTTGGGGGTATTAGCGGAGCCCTACAATGAGCAGTTCTTC	CASSLGVLAEPYNEQFF
TRBV12-3/TRBV12-4	TRBJ1-4	.	.	TGTGCCAGCAGTCCCCGTTCGGGGGTTGGAGGGGAAAAACTGTTTTTT	CASSPRSGVGGEKLFF
TRBV3-1	TRBJ2-5	many	.	TGTGCCAGCAGCCGAACTGCAGAGACCCAGTACTTC	CASSRTAETQYF
TRBV5-1	TRBJ2-1	few	TRBD1	TGCGCCAGCAGCTTCCTTTCCGGGACAGGGCTTTTGGGCTCCTACAATGAGCAGTTCTTC	CASSFLSGTGLLGSYNEQFF
TRBV20-1	TRBJ2-1	.	TRBD2	TGCAGTGCTAGAACTAGCGGTGCGTCGCAGTTCTTC	CSARTSGASQFF
TRBV12-3/TRBV12-4	TRBJ1-4	many	.	TGTGCCAGCAGTCCTGGGGACGTAGGTTATGAAAAACTGTTTTTT	CASSPGDVGYEKLFF
TRBV5-1	TRBJ1-2	.	.	TGCGCCAGCAGCTTGGGGGAGGCGGTCTATGGCTACACCTTC	CASSLGEAVYGYTF
TRBV7-2	TRBJ2-3	.	TRBD2	TGTGCCAGCAGCTTAAGGTTAGCGGGGGCAGATACGCAGTATTTT	CASSLRLAGADTQYF
TRBV20-1	TRBJ2-5	.	.	TGCAGTGCTAGAGATGGGTGGTACCAAGAGACCCAGTACTTC	CSARDGWYQETQYF
TRBV9	TRBJ2-3	few	.	TGTGCCAGCAGCGTAAGGCTGAACACAGATACGCAGTATTTT	CASSVRLNTDTQYF
TRBV12-3/TRBV12-4	TRBJ2-7	few	TRBD2	TGTGCCAGCGCCCGTGGGGGGGGTTCCGAGCAGTACTTC	CASARGGGSEQYF
TRBV12-3/TRBV12-4	TRBJ2-5	.	.	TGTGCCGGCAGCCATCGGGAGACCCAGTACTTC	CAGSHRETQYF